Below are 22 T cell receptor beta chains sequenced from a single sample in a study of blood T cells in healthy people across ages. A sample-barcoded 5' primer and a J-beta primer mix were used in a second PCR of about 7 to 12 cycles. Each CDR3 protein gets one entry after TCRdb re-called the 5' RACE reads with MiXCR. The table lists more than 900,000 distinct CDR3 sequences, under 30% of them singletons, with approximately 0.71% in the top ten. The sample also formed part of further work on T cells of mothers and their children.

Sample: blood. These receptor sequences come from a girl aged 2 to 9 in good health.

The chain uses TRBV7-8 and TRBJ2-1; a possible D gene is TRBD2 (6 bases). Germline loops: CDR1 SGHVS, CDR2 FQNEAQ. The CDR3 has 15 amino acids. V lost 1 base to trimming and J lost 4 bases, with 11 bases between them. This chain's CDR3 is CASSLVMGGYNEQFF. DNA of the CDR3: TGTGCCAGCAGCTTAGTAATGGGGGGATACAATGAGCAGTTCTTC.

J is TRBJ2-4 and V is TRBV15; no clear D. Trimming took 1 base from V and 6 from J, leaving 7 bases between them. The CDR3 totals 13 residues. Germline V lookup: CDR1 LNHNV, CDR2 YYDKDF (reference sequence). The CDR3 is CATSRAEGNIQYF. As DNA, the CDR3 is TGTGCCACCAGCAGAGCGGAAGGAAACATTCAGTACTTC.

This clonotype was observed once. This CDR3 reads CASSPIQGFYGYTF. CDR3 nucleotide sequence: TGTGCCAGCAGTCCAATACAGGGGTTCTATGGCTACACCTTC. The rearrangement uses TRBV27 and TRBJ1-2; the match to TRBD1 covers 7 bases. Germline V gene lookup returns CDR1 MNHEY and CDR2 SMNVEV (reference sequence). Unmatched junction bases numbered 7, after V lost 5 bases and J lost 4 bases. This CDR3 has 14 residues.

This chain links TRBV28 with TRBJ2-1, with 7 bases that match TRBD2. The CDR3 covers 19 residues. Germline lookup yields CDR1 MDHEN and CDR2 SYDVKM. The V gene end was trimmed by 6 bases and the J gene end by 0 bases; junction bases not matched to a gene: 17. CDR3 sequence: CASSGDVRAAGSSYNEQFF. CDR3 nucleotides: TGTGCCAGCAGCGGGGACGTAAGAGCAGCGGGAAGCTCCTACAATGAGCAGTTCTTC.

The chain couples TRBV5-1 to TRBJ2-1, with 10 bases fitting TRBD2. The CDR3 length is 15 residues. Germline V gene data show CDR1 as SGHRS and CDR2 as YFSETQ. V was clipped by 0 bases and J by 9 bases; unmatched bases: 6. DNA of the CDR3: TGCGCCAGCAGCTTGGCCAGCGGGAGGGACGGTGAGCAGTTCTTC. This codes for CASSLASGRDGEQFF.

This chain links TRBV20-1 with TRBJ2-1; tentative D call: TRBD1 (5 bases). The J call is in doubt because the DNA end fits TRBJ2-7 better. This CDR3 has 15 residues. CDR1 is DFQATT, CDR2 SNEGSKA, per germline (reference sequence). CDR3 nucleotide sequence: TGCAGTGCTAGAATAGGGCAGGGTCTTGTCTACGAGCAGTACTTC. This gives the protein CSARIGQGLVYEQYF.

Comment on this clonotype: The junction shows a germline mismatch at one end, possibly a read error. The V gene is TRBV5-1, the J gene TRBJ2-7; no firm D call. Germline V gives CDR1 SGHRS, CDR2 YFSETQ. The CDR3 has 14 residues. CDR3 bases: TGCGCCAGCAGCCCCGGGCTCGCCTCCGACGAGCAGTACTTC. Protein: CASSPGLASDEQYF.

This clonotype was seen a handful of times. V usage is TRBV27 and J usage is TRBJ1-1; TRBD1 agrees at 10 bases. The length of the CDR3 is 14 residues. With V trimmed by 8 bases and J by 6 bases, 9 bases remained unmatched. Germline CDR1 and CDR2: MNHEY and SMNVEV (reference sequence). CDR3 DNA: TGTGCCAGCGGCTTGGGACAGGGGAATGCTGAAGCTTTCTTT. Its translation is CASGLGQGNAEAFF.

This clonotype was seen more than once but under ten times. The chain recombines TRBV12-3 or TRBV12-4 with TRBJ1-3; no reliable D call. The V and J ends lost 6 bases and 2 bases respectively, with 14 bases between them. This CDR3 has 15 amino acids. The CDR3 sequence is CASREGQAPGNTIYF. CDR3 DNA: TGTGCCAGCAGGGAGGGTCAGGCGCCTGGAAACACCATATATTTT.

This clonotype has only a few counts. The rearrangement joins TRBV27 to TRBJ2-5; 10 nucleotides agree with TRBD2. Germline trimming cut 2 bases from V and 7 bases from J; bases unmatched to any gene: 7. Germline V lookup: CDR1 MNHEY, CDR2 SMNVEV (reference sequence). The CDR3 loop spans 15 amino acids. CDR3 protein: CASSLVAGGRGTQYF. The CDR3, as DNA: TGTGCCAGCAGTTTAGTAGCGGGGGGCCGGGGGACCCAGTACTTC.

The rearrangement uses TRBV7-2 and TRBJ2-3; 9 positions agree with TRBD1. The CDR3 has 16 amino acids. Losses at the gene ends were 1 base for V and 3 bases for J; bases not matched to a gene: 5. Germline CDR1 SGHTA, CDR2 FQGNSA. The CDR3 coding sequence is TGTGCCAGCAGCTTAGGGCGACAGGGGGTGACAGATACGCAGTATTTT. Protein product: CASSLGRQGVTDTQYF.

The V and J genes are TRBV4-3 and TRBJ2-7; D not certain. V lost 4 bases and J 6 bases, leaving 13 bases between the germline ends. CDR1 is LGHNA, CDR2 YSLEER, per germline. The CDR3 sequence is 13 residues long. CDR3 region: CASSPYHGFEQYF. CDR3 DNA: TGCGCCAGCAGCCCGTATCATGGTTTCGAGCAGTACTTC.

A few counts support this clonotype. The rearrangement uses TRBV7-9 and TRBJ2-2; a weak D match, TRBD1 (5 bases). The V gene's germline CDR1 is SEHNR and CDR2 FQNEAQ (reference sequence). The V end was cut by 6 bases, the J end by 4 bases, with 9 bases between. This CDR3 comprises 13 residues. CDR3: CASRTQGTGELFF. The CDR3 DNA is TGTGCCAGCAGAACCCAGGGCACCGGGGAGCTGTTTTTT.

The V call is TRBV7-2, the J call TRBJ1-1, with 11 nucleotides matching TRBD1. Germline CDR1 reads SGHTA; CDR2 reads FQGNSA. Trimming cost V 4 bases and J 7 bases; bases outside gene matches: 8. CDR3 size: 15 residues. CDR3 nucleotides: TGTGCCAGCAGCTCTGGACAGGGGGCAGTGGGTGAAGCTTTCTTT. This translates into CASSSGQGAVGEAFF.

The rearrangement uses TRBV6-5 and TRBJ2-4, with 10 bases identical to TRBD1. This CDR3 comprises 15 residues. The germline V gene has CDR1 MNHEY and CDR2 SVGAGI. Losses at the gene ends were 6 bases for V and 1 base for J; bases not matched to a gene: 3. The CDR3 protein is CASSRTGGAKNIQYF. In DNA form, the CDR3 reads TGTGCCAGCAGCCGGACAGGGGGGGCCAAAAACATTCAGTACTTC.

This clonotype was observed a few times. The chain has TRBV29-1 and TRBJ1-1, with D possibly TRBD1 on 5 matching bases. Germline V CDR1 and CDR2: SQVTM, ANQGSEA. V was shortened by 6 bases and J by 0 bases, with 14 bases between the two germline ends. This CDR3 has 14 amino acids. In DNA, the CDR3 is TGCAGCGTATGCAGGGATGGTCTGAACACTGAAGCTTTCTTT. Translated, it gives CSVCRDGLNTEAFF.

CDR3 residues: CASSQDRGHYAFF. DNA of the CDR3: TGCGCCAGCAGCCAAGATCGGGGGCACTATGCTTTCTTT. The genes are TRBV4-3 and TRBJ1-1; D is perhaps TRBD1 (6 bases). Deletions cut 0 bases from V and 11 bases from J, with 13 bases between. Germline V gives CDR1 LGHNA, CDR2 YSLEER. The CDR3 totals 13 residues.

This clonotype was counted between two and nine times. The chain couples TRBV2 to TRBJ2-3; 7 bases align to TRBD2. Germline assignment: CDR1 SNHLY and CDR2 FYNNEI. This CDR3 is 19 amino acids long. The ends lost 8 bases at V and 2 bases at J; junction bases unmatched: 22. In DNA, the CDR3 is TGTGCCAGCTGGGAAGCTCTTGGTTATTCGGGAGGCACCACAGATACGCAGTATTTT. Translating it yields CASWEALGYSGGTTDTQYF. Using reference TRBV2 and TRBJ2-3 for the parts outside the CDR3, the full variable domain is EPEVTQTPSHQVTQMGQEVILRCVPISNHLYFYWYRQILGQKVEFLVSFYNNEISEKSEIFDDQFSVERPDGSNFTLKIRSTKLEDSAMYFCASWEALGYSGGTTDTQYFGPGTRLTVL.

This clonotype was observed a handful of times. Written as DNA, the CDR3 is TGTGCCAGTAGTTCCCTGGGTACAGATACGCAGTATTTT. Protein product: CASSSLGTDTQYF. The V gene is TRBV19, the J gene TRBJ2-3; the D is unclear. Germline CDR1 reads LNHDA; CDR2 reads SQIVND (reference sequence). Trimming took off 5 bases at V and 3 bases at J, with 9 bases between the two ends. The CDR3 loop spans 13 amino acids.

This chain uses TRBV7-2 with TRBJ2-1; D is tentatively TRBD1 or TRBD2 (5 bases each). V was clipped by 8 bases and J by 5 bases, with 13 bases between them. The CDR3 spans 13 residues. From germline, CDR1 is SGHTA and CDR2 FQGNSA. Written as DNA, the CDR3 is TGTGCCAGCCAGGTGACGGGGCACAATGAGCAGTTCTTC. Protein: CASQVTGHNEQFF.

This clonotype was seen a handful of times. V is TRBV29-1 and J is TRBJ2-7, with a possible D match to TRBD1 (5 bases). The CDR3 is made up of 14 amino acids. Looked up from germline, CDR1 is SQVTM and CDR2 is ANQGSEA. The V end was cut by 4 bases, the J end by 3 bases, with 16 bases between. CDR3 sequence: CSVAPSGMYYEQYF. In DNA, the CDR3 is TGCAGCGTTGCCCCCTCAGGGATGTACTACGAGCAGTACTTC.

This clonotype has more than one count but fewer than ten. The V and J genes are TRBV4-1 and TRBJ1-1, with no clear D. The CDR3 has 15 amino acids. V lost 0 bases to trimming and J lost 2 bases, with 10 bases between them. From germline, CDR1 is MGHRA and CDR2 YSYEKL. This CDR3 reads CASSQESAINTEAFF. The CDR3 DNA reads TGCGCCAGCAGCCAAGAATCGGCGATTAACACTGAAGCTTTCTTT.